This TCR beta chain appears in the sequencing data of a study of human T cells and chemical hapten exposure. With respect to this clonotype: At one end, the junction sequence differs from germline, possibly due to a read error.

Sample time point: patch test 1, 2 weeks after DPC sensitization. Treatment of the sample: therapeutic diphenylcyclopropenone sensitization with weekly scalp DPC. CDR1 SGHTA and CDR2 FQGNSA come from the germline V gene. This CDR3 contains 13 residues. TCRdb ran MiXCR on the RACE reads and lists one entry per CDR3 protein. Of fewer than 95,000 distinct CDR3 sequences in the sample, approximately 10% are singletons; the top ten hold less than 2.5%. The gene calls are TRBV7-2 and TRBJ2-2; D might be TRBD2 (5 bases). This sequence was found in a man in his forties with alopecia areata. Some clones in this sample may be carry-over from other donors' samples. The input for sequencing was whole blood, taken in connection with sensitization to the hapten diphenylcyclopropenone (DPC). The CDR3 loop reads CVSSLDPTGELFF. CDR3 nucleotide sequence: TGTGTCAGCAGCCTAGACCCGACCGGGGAGTTGTTTTTT.